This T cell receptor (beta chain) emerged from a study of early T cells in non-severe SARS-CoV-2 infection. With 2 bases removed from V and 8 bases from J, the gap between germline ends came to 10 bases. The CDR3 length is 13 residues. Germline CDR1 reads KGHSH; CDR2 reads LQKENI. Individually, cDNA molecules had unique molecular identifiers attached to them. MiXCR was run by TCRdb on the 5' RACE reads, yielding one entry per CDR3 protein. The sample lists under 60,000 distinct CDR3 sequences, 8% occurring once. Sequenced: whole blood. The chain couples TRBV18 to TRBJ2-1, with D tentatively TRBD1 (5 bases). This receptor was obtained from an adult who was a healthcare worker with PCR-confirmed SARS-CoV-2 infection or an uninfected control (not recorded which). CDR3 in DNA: TGTGCCAGCTCACCAACCCCAGGGTATGAGCAGTTCTTC. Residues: CASSPTPGYEQFF.